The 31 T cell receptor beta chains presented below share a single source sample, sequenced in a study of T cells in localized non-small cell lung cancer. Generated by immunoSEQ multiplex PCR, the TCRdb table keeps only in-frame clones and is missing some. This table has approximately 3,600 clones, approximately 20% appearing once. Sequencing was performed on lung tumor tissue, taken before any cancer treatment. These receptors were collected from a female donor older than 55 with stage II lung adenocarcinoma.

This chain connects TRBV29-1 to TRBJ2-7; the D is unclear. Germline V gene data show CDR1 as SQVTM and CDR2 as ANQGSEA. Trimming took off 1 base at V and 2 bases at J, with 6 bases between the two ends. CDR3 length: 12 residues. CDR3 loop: CSVEGTTYEQYF. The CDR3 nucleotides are TGCAGCGTTGAAGGGACCACCTACGAGCAGTACTTC.

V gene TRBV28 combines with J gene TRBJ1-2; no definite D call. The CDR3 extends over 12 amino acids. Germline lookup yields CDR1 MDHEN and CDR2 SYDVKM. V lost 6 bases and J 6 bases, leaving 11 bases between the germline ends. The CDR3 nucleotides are TGTGCCAGCAGCGTAATTTACGATGGCTACACCTTC. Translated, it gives CASSVIYDGYTF.

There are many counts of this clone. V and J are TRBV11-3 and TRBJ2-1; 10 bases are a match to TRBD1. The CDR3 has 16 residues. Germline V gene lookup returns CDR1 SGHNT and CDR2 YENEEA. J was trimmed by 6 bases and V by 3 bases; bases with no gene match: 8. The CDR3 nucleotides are TGTGCCAGCAGCTTCAAGACAGGGGGCGCAGTCAATGAGCAGTTCTTC. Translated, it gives CASSFKTGGAVNEQFF.

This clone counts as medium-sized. DNA of the CDR3: TGTGCCAGCAGCCCCCAACTGGGACAGGGCGTAGAGACCCAGTACTTC. It is translated as CASSPQLGQGVETQYF. This chain joins TRBV11-3 and TRBJ2-5; 9 bases map to TRBD1. The length of the CDR3 is 16 residues. After removal of 5 bases from V and 4 bases from J, the junction contained 11 bases not matched to a gene. CDR1 and CDR2 (germline): SGHNT, YENEEA.

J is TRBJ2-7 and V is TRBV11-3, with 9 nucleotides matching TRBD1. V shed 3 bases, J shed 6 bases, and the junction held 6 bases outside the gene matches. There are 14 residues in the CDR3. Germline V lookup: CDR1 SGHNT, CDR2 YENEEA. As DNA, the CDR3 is TGTGCCAGCAGCTTCCGGGACAGGGCATCCGAGCAGTACTTC. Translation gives CASSFRDRASEQYF.

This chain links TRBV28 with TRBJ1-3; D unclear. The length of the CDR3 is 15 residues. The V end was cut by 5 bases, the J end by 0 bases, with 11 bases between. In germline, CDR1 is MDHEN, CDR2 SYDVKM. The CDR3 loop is CASSPFSSSGNTIYF. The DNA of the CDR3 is TGTGCCAGCAGTCCGTTTTCTAGCTCTGGAAACACCATATATTTT.

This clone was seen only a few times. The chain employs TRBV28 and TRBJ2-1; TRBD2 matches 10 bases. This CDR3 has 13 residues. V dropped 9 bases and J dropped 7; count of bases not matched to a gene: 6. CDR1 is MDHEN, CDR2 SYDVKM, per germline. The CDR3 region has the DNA TGTGCCAGTAAAGCGGGAGGGTTGAATGAGCAGTTCTTC. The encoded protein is CASKAGGLNEQFF.

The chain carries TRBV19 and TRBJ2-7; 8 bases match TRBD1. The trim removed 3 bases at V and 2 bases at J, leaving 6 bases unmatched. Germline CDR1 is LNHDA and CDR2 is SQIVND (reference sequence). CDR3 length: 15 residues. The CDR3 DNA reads TGTGCCAGTAGTATGCTCGGGACAGGTCCCTACGAGCAGTACTTC. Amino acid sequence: CASSMLGTGPYEQYF.

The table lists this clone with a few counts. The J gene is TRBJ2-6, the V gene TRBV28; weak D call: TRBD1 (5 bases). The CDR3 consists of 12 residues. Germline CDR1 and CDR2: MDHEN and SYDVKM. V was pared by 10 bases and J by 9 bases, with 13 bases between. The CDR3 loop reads CATPGLDNVLTF. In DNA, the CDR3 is TGTGCCACCCCAGGGTTGGACAACGTCCTGACTTTC. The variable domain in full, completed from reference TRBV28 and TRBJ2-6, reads DVKVTQSSRYLVKRTGEKVFLECVQDMDHENMFWYRQDPGLGLRLIYFSYDVKMKEKGDIPEGYSVSREKKERFSLILESASTNQTSMYLCATPGLDNVLTFGAGSRLTVL.

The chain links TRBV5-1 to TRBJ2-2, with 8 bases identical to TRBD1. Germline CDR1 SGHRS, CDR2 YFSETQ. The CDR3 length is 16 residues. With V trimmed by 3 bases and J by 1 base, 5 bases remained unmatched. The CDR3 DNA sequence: TGCGCCAGCAGCTACTACGGGACAGGGAACACCGGGGAGCTGTTTTTT. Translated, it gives CASSYYGTGNTGELFF.

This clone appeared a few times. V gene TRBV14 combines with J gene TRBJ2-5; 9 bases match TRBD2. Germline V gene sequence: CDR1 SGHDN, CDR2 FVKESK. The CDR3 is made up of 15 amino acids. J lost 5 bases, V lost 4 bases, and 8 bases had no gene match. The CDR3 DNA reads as TGTGCCAGCAGCCGCGGACTAGCGTGGCTCGAGACCCAGTACTTC. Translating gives CASSRGLAWLETQYF.

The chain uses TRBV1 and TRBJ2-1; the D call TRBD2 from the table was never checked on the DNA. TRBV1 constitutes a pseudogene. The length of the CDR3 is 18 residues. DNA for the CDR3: TGCGCCAGCAGCCGTCAGGGGGAGGGTAGCGGGAAGTACAATGAGCAGTTCTTC. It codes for CASSRQGEGSGKYNEQFF.

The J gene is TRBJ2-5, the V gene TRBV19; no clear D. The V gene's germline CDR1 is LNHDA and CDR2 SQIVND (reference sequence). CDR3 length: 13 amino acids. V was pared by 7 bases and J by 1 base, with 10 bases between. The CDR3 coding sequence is TGTGCCAGTAAGGAGCGTAGCCAAGAGACCCAGTACTTC. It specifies CASKERSQETQYF.

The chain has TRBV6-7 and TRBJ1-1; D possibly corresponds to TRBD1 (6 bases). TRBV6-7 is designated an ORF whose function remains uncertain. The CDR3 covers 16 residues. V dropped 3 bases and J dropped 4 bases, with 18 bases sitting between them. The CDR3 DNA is TGTGCCAGCAGTTATTTTGACAGGAGTGAGGGCACTGAAGCTTTCTTT. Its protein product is CASSYFDRSEGTEAFF.

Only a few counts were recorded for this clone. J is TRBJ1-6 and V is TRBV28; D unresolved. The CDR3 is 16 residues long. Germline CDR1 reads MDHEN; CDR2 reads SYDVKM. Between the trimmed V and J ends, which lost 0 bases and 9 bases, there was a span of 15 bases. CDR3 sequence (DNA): TGTGCCAGCAGTTTATGGTTAACAGAATCGGGTTCACCCCTCCACTTT. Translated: CASSLWLTESGSPLHF.

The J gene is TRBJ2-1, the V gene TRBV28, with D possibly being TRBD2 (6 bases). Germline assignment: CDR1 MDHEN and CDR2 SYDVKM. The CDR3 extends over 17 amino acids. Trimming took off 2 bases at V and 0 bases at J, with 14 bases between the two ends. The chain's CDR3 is CASSLDLAKSSYNEQFF. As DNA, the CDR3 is TGTGCCAGCAGTTTAGATCTAGCGAAAAGCTCCTACAATGAGCAGTTCTTC.

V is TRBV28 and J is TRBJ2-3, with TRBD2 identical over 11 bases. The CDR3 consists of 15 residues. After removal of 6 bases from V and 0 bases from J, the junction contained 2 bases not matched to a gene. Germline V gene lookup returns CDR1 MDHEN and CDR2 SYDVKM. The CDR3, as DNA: TGTGCCAGCAGAGGGACTAGCGGTAGCACAGATACGCAGTATTTT. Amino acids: CASRGTSGSTDTQYF.

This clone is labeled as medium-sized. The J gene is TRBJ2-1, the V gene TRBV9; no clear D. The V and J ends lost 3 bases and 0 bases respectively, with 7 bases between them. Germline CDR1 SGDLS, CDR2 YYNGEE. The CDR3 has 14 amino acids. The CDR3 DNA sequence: TGTGCCAGCAGCGGCCCTCCCTCCTACAATGAGCAGTTCTTC. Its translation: CASSGPPSYNEQFF.

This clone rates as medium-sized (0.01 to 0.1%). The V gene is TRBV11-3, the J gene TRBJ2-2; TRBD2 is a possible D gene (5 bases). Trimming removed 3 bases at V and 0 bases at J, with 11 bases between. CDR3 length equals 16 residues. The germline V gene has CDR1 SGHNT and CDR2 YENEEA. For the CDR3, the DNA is TGTGCCAGCAGCTTCCGCGGGTCCTCGAACACCGGGGAGCTGTTTTTT. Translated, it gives CASSFRGSSNTGELFF.

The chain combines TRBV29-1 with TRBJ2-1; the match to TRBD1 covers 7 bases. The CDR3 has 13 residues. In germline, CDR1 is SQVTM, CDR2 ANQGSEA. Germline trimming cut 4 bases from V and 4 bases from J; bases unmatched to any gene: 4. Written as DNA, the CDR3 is TGCAGCGTTGCAGGGGGTGGGTACAATGAGCAGTTCTTC. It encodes CSVAGGGYNEQFF.

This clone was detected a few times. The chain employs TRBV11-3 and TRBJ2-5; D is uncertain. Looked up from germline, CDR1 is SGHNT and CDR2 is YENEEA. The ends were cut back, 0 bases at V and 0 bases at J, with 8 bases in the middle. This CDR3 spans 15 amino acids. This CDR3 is CASSLDGRYQETQYF. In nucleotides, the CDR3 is TGTGCCAGCAGCTTAGACGGGCGTTACCAAGAGACCCAGTACTTC.

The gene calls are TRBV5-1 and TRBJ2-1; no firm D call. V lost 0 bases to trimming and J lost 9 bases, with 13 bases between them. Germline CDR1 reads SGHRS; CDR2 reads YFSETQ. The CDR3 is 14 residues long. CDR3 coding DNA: TGCGCCAGCAGCTTGGCAGCGAGATTCGGTGAGCAGTTCTTC. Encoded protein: CASSLAARFGEQFF.

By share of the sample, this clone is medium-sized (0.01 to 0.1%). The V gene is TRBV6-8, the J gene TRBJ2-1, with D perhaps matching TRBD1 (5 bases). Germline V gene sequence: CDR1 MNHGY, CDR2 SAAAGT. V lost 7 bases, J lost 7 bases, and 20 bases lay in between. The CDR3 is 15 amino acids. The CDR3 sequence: CASTPFGNRLNEQFF. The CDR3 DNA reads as TGTGCCAGCACCCCCTTTGGGAACAGGCTGAATGAGCAGTTCTTC.

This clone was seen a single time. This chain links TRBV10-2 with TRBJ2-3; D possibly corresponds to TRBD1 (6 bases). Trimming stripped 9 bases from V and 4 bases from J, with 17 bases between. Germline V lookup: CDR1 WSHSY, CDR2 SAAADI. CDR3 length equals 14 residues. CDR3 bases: TGCGCCAGTAACCCCACAGGGAACTCAGATACGCAGTATTTT. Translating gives CASNPTGNSDTQYF.

Written as DNA, the CDR3 is TGTGCCAGCAGTTCGACAGGGGGCCCAGGGAGAGATACGCAGTATTTT. Translating gives CASSSTGGPGRDTQYF. The rearrangement joins TRBV28 to TRBJ2-3, with 10 nucleotides matching TRBD1. CDR1 MDHEN and CDR2 SYDVKM come from the germline V gene. Unmatched junction bases numbered 9, after V lost 4 bases and J lost 5 bases. The CDR3 is 16 amino acids.

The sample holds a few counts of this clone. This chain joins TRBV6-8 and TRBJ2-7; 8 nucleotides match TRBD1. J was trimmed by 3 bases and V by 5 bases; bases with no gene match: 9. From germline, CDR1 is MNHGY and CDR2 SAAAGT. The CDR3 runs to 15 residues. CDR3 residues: CASSLDGTGGYEQYF. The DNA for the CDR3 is TGTGCCAGCAGTCTAGACGGGACAGGAGGCTACGAGCAGTACTTC.

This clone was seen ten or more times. The CDR3 nucleotides read TGTGCCAGCACCCTTAGCGGGACCCAAGAGACCCAGTACTTC. This translates into CASTLSGTQETQYF. The V call is TRBV11-3, the J call TRBJ2-5; 8 bases are shared with TRBD2. Germline V CDR1 and CDR2: SGHNT, YENEEA. The CDR3 runs 14 residues. The V gene end was trimmed by 7 bases and the J gene end by 1 base; junction bases not matched to a gene: 5.

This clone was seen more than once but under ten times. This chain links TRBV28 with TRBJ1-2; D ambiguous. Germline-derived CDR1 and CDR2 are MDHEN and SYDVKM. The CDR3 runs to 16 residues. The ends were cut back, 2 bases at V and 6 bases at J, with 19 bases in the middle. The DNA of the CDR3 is TGTGCCAGCAGTTTAGGGGAGGTTTTGACCCTCAATGGCTACACCTTC. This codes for CASSLGEVLTLNGYTF.

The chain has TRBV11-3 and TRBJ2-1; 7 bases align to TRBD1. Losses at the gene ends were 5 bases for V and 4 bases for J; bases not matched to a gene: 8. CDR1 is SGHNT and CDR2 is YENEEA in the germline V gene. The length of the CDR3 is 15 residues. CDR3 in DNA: TGTGCCAGCAGCCCAGGACAGGAGGATTACAATGAGCAGTTCTTC. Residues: CASSPGQEDYNEQFF.

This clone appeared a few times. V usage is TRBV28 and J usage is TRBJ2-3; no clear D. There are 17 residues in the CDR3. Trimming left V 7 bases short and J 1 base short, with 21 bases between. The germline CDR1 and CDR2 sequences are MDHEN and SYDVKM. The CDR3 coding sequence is TGTGCCAGCACCCTTGGGCCCTTTTTAGAGGGCACAGATACGCAGTATTTT. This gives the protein CASTLGPFLEGTDTQYF.

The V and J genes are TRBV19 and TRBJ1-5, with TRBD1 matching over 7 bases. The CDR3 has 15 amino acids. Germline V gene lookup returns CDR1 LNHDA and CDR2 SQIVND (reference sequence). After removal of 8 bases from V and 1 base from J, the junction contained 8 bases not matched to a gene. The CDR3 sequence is CASGRQGGSNQPQHF. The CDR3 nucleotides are TGTGCCAGTGGAAGACAGGGCGGGAGCAATCAGCCCCAGCATTTT.